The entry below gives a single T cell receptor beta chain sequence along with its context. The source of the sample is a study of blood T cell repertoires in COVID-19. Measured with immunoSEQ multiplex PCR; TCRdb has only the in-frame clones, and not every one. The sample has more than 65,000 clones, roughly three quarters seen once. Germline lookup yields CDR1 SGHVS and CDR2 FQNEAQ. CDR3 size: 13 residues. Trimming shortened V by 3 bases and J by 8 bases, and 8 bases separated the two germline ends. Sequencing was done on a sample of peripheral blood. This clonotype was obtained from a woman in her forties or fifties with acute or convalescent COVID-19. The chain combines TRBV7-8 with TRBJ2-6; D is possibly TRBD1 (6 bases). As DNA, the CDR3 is TGTGCCAGCAGCTTGGGGACAACCAACGTCCTGACTTTC. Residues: CASSLGTTNVLTF.